This T cell receptor (beta chain) was sequenced for a study of T-cell memory formation after mild COVID-19. The overall study: Largely, TCR clusters stayed within a single donor. General study findings and limits: CD4/CD8 balance characterized clones contracting day 15 to 85, and CD4+ skew characterized later expanders. Among CD4+ contracting clones, most were CM and EM, and CD8+ ones EMRA. Researchers found some responding clones in pre-infection memory, a sign that cross-reactive memory joined.

The CDR3 totals 13 residues. Germline CDR1 and CDR2: DFQATT and SNEGSKA (reference sequence). V lost 3 bases and J lost 4; bases outside the gene matches: 5. This clonotype was seen a few times. The antigen is undetermined. Each CDR3 protein gets one entry after TCRdb re-called the 5' RACE reads with MiXCR. The sample includes 180,000 or so distinct CDR3 sequences, approximately 10% of them seen just once. This chain uses TRBV20-1 with TRBJ1-2; TRBD1 agrees at 7 bases. Sequencing was performed on PBMCs or a T cell subset sorted from them (not recorded which). The sequence came from a man between 18 and 29 years old who had mild COVID-19 (a few samples of this study predate the infection). Cell type and time point are not known. DNA for the CDR3: TGCAGTGCTAGTGACCAGGGGGTCTATGGCTACACCTTC. Encoded protein: CSASDQGVYGYTF.